This is a list of T cell receptor beta chains from one sample in a study of lymphopenia after photon versus proton radiotherapy. Here immunoSEQ multiplex PCR was the method, and the copy in TCRdb shows in-frame clones only, minus some. In the table there are 35,000 to 40,000 clones, roughly 84% of which are singletons. Sequenced here: peripheral blood, sampled from a patient treated with photon-based radiotherapy. The origin of the receptors is a man aged 50-60 years with gastric cancer. The CDR3 runs from the conserved cysteine through the conserved F or W. The D gene is left open where the match is weak. Rows give clone size only sometimes, using once, few, many, or a class for an expanded clone.

v_gene	len	d_gene	j_gene	abundance	CDR3aa	CDR3nt
TRBV11-2	16	.	TRBJ2-2	.	CASTFPPDSNTGELFF	TGTGCCAGCACCTTCCCCCCTGACAGCAACACCGGGGAGCTGTTTTTT
TRBV4-1	15	.	TRBJ2-1	once	CASSPTGNPYNEQFF	TGCGCCAGCAGCCCCACAGGGAACCCCTACAATGAGCAGTTCTTC
TRBV10-2	12	TRBD1	TRBJ1-1	.	CASRDRGTEAFF	TGCGCCAGCAGGGACAGGGGCACTGAAGCTTTCTTT
TRBV28	15	TRBD1	TRBJ1-3	.	CASSLTGGAGNTIYF	TGTGCCAGCAGTCTCACAGGGGGCGCCGGAAACACCATATATTTT
TRBV9	14	TRBD1	TRBJ1-1	.	CASSPEDTGDEAFF	TGTGCCAGCAGCCCGGAGGACACAGGGGACGAAGCTTTCTTT
TRBV6-4	15	.	TRBJ2-3	.	CASSVGGTATDTQYF	TGTGCCAGCAGTGTTGGAGGGACAGCCACAGATACGCAGTATTTT
TRBV10-3	14	.	TRBJ2-7	.	CAISEPRYSYEQYF	TGTGCCATCAGTGAGCCACGGTACTCCTACGAGCAGTACTTC
TRBV7-2	15	.	TRBJ2-5	.	CASSLDPAAGETQYF	TGTGCCAGCAGCTTAGATCCAGCGGCGGGAGAGACCCAGTACTTC
TRBV6-6	14	.	TRBJ1-5	.	CASSYSWPNQPQHF	TGTGCCAGCAGTTACAGCTGGCCTAATCAGCCCCAGCATTTT
TRBV7-9	14	.	TRBJ2-7	.	CASSPRGASYEQYF	TGTGCCAGCAGCCCCCGGGGCGCCTCCTACGAGCAGTACTTC
TRBV6-1	15	.	TRBJ2-2	.	CASSGIAVNTGELFF	TGTGCCAGCAGTGGGATAGCGGTGAACACCGGGGAGCTGTTTTTT
TRBV5-4	17	.	TRBJ1-4	.	CASSLGGARVTNEKLFF	TGTGCCAGCAGCTTGGGCGGGGCGCGGGTAACTAATGAAAAACTGTTTTTT
TRBV12-5	14	.	TRBJ2-5	.	CASGLPGEPETQYF	TGTGCTAGTGGTTTGCCCGGGGAACCAGAGACCCAGTACTTC
TRBV9	15	.	TRBJ2-7	.	CASSVGGRKVYEQYF	TGTGCCAGCAGCGTAGGTGGGAGGAAGGTTTACGAGCAGTACTTC
TRBV5-1	16	.	TRBJ1-5	.	CASSLGETRGNQPQHF	TGCGCCAGCAGCTTGGGAGAGACAAGGGGCAATCAGCCCCAGCATTTT
TRBV28	13	.	TRBJ2-7	.	CASTRQAPYEQYF	TGTGCCAGCACTCGGCAGGCTCCCTACGAGCAGTACTTC
TRBV4-1	16	TRBD2	TRBJ2-2	.	CASSLSSGSHTGELFF	TGCGCCAGCAGCCTCTCTAGCGGGAGTCACACCGGGGAGCTGTTTTTT
TRBV13	13	.	TRBJ2-7	.	CASRLLGGYEQYF	TGTGCCAGCAGACTCCTTGGGGGCTACGAGCAGTACTTC
TRBV5-4	12	.	TRBJ2-1	once	CASSLGTTPQFF	TGTGCCAGCAGCTTAGGGACAACTCCTCAGTTCTTC
TRBV9	13	.	TRBJ2-3	.	CASSLLGADTQYF	TGTGCCAGCAGCCTTCTGGGTGCAGATACGCAGTATTTT
TRBV21-1	15	.	TRBJ2-2	.	CASKNTGGQTGELFF	TGTGCCAGCAAAAACACAGGGGGGCAAACCGGGGAGCTGTTTTTT
TRBV30	13	.	TRBJ1-1	once	CAWSPAGPAEAFF	TGTGCCTGGAGCCCCGCGGGGCCAGCTGAAGCTTTCTTT
TRBV30	12	.	TRBJ2-2	.	CAWSGLGGELFF	TGTGCCTGGAGCGGACTTGGCGGGGAGCTGTTTTTT
TRBV6-1	12	.	TRBJ2-1	.	CASRQGGNEQFF	TGTGCCAGCAGGCAGGGGGGGAATGAGCAGTTCTTC
TRBV27	14	.	TRBJ2-7	.	CASSLTAGLGEQYF	TGTGCCAGCAGTTTGACAGCGGGCCTGGGGGAGCAGTACTTC
TRBV7-2	17	TRBD2	TRBJ2-1	.	CASSLVRLAGGYNEQFF	TGTGCCAGCAGCTTAGTGAGACTAGCGGGAGGGTACAATGAGCAGTTCTTC
TRBV29-1	14	TRBD1	TRBJ1-1	.	CSVARDREETEAFF	TGCAGCGTTGCCCGGGACAGGGAAGAAACTGAAGCTTTCTTT
TRBV7-9	15	TRBD1	TRBJ2-7	.	CASSLMGTGTYEQYF	TGTGCCAGCAGCTTAATGGGGACAGGGACCTACGAGCAGTACTTC
TRBV2	14	.	TRBJ1-5	.	CASSEHRNNQPQHF	TGTGCCAGCAGTGAACACAGGAACAATCAGCCCCAGCATTTT
TRBV11-2	16	TRBD2	TRBJ2-3	.	CASSPRLAGGIDTQYF	TGTGCCAGCAGCCCCAGACTAGCGGGAGGGATAGATACGCAGTATTTT
TRBV29-1	14	TRBD1	TRBJ2-7	.	CSVSTGAISYEQYF	TGCAGCGTTTCCACAGGGGCCATCTCCTACGAGCAGTACTTC
TRBV19	13	TRBD1	TRBJ2-7	few	CASSAGQGGEQYF	TGTGCCAGTAGTGCCGGACAGGGGGGCGAGCAGTACTTC
TRBV11-2	13	.	TRBJ2-3	.	CASSSTGANTQYF	TGTGCCAGCAGCTCAACCGGGGCCAATACGCAGTATTTT
TRBV6-6	14	.	TRBJ2-7	.	CASSRQGGPYEQYF	TGTGCCAGCAGTCGTCAGGGGGGCCCGTACGAGCAGTACTTC
TRBV6-1	17	TRBD2	TRBJ2-5	.	CASSEGGLAGLRETQYF	TGTGCCAGCAGTGAAGGGGGACTAGCGGGGCTAAGGGAGACCCAGTACTTC
TRBV2	11	.	TRBJ2-1	.	CASSLFWEQFF	TGTGCCAGCAGCCTGTTCTGGGAGCAGTTCTTC
TRBV6-5	16	.	TRBJ2-7	.	CASSYSVGVGTYEQYF	TGTGCCAGCAGTTACTCTGTGGGAGTAGGGACCTACGAGCAGTACTTC
TRBV4-1	15	.	TRBJ2-2	.	CASSQDHRATGELFF	TGCGCCAGCAGCCAAGATCACAGGGCCACCGGGGAGCTGTTTTTT
TRBV7-9	15	TRBD1	TRBJ2-6	.	CASSPDRAGANVLTF	TGTGCCAGCAGCCCGGACAGGGCTGGGGCCAACGTCCTGACTTTC
TRBV7-9	12	.	TRBJ2-5	.	CASGLGPETQYF	TGTGCCAGCGGCTTAGGGCCCGAGACCCAGTACTTC
TRBV29-1	10	.	TRBJ1-2	few	CSAPGYGYTF	TGCAGCGCCCCCGGCTATGGCTACACCTTC
TRBV28	15	.	TRBJ2-2	.	CASSLWVLGTGELFF	TGTGCCAGCAGTTTATGGGTTCTTGGAACCGGGGAGCTGTTTTTT
TRBV5-4	14	TRBD2	TRBJ2-3	.	CASSPGGYTDTQYF	TGTGCCAGCAGCCCGGGGGGGTACACAGATACGCAGTATTTT
TRBV12-2	18	.	TRBJ2-2	.	CASRSRTSGIANTGELFF	TGTGCAAGTCGCTCCCGGACTAGCGGGATCGCGAACACCGGGGAGCTGTTTTTT
TRBV12-2	16	.	TRBJ2-1	.	CASRLAGLAGYNEQFF	TGTGCAAGTCGCTTAGCTGGACTAGCGGGGTACAATGAGCAGTTCTTC